These 31 T cell receptor beta chains originate from one sample sequenced in a study of graft-versus-host responses after intestinal transplantation. Assay: immunoSEQ multiplex PCR; the TCRdb copy retains only in-frame clones and omits some. The sample contains over 950 clones, 85% to 95% of which appear only once. This sample comprised PBMCs, obtained 9 days after transplant. The receptors originated from a human patient who received an intestinal transplant, so some T cells may come from the graft donor.

The rearrangement joins TRBV13 to TRBJ2-3; a weak D match, TRBD1 (5 bases). The germline CDR1 and CDR2 sequences are PRHDT and FYEKMQ (reference sequence). V shed 5 bases and J shed 0 bases, with 9 bases lying between them. The CDR3 sequence is 14 residues long. The CDR3 DNA follows: TGTGCCAGCAGCAGCAGGGTTAGCACAGATACGCAGTATTTT. Translation: CASSSRVSTDTQYF. The entire variable domain, with the rest obtained from reference TRBV13 and TRBJ2-3, is as follows: AAGVIQSPRHLIKEKRETATLKCYPIPRHDTVYWYQQGPGQDPQFLISFYEKMQSDKGSIPDRFSAQQFSDYHSELNMSSLELGDSALYFCASSSRVSTDTQYFGPGTRLTVL.

The chain couples TRBV2 to TRBJ2-4, with no clear D. V was cut by 8 bases and J by 1 base, with 6 bases left in between. The CDR3 is made up of 12 amino acids. Germline CDR1 SNHLY, CDR2 FYNNEI. The CDR3 reads CASGGAKNIQYF. In nucleotides, the CDR3 is TGTGCCAGCGGTGGGGCCAAAAACATTCAGTACTTC.

The gene calls are TRBV29-1 and TRBJ1-4; D gene ambiguous. The CDR3 consists of 13 residues. Germline V gene lookup returns CDR1 SQVTM and CDR2 ANQGSEA. V lost 7 bases, J lost 6 bases, and 15 bases lay in between. DNA of the CDR3: TGCAGCGCCGGAGGGCACGGGTATGAAAAACTGTTTTTT. Its protein product is CSAGGHGYEKLFF.

This sequence joins TRBV5-1 and TRBJ2-2; D remains unclear. The germline CDR1 and CDR2 sequences are SGHRS and YFSETQ. The CDR3 extends over 12 amino acids. Trimming took off 0 bases at V and 8 bases at J, with 5 bases between the two ends. DNA of the CDR3: TGCGCCAGCAGCTTGGTTTGGGGGGAGCTGTTTTTT. This gives the protein CASSLVWGELFF.

The chain recombines TRBV6-6 with TRBJ2-7; D tentatively reads TRBD1 or TRBD2 (5 bases each). V was clipped by 2 bases and J by 6 bases, with 11 bases between them. The CDR3 covers 13 residues. Germline V gene lookup returns CDR1 MNHNY and CDR2 SVGAGI (reference sequence). The DNA of the CDR3 is TGTGCCAGCAGTTACAGGGGCCGGGGCGAGCAGTACTTC. Translated, it gives CASSYRGRGEQYF.

The chain employs TRBV7-9 and TRBJ2-7; TRBD2 matches 7 bases. V lost 5 bases to trimming and J lost 4 bases; unmatched junction nucleotides: 8. The CDR3 covers 14 residues. Germline V gene data show CDR1 as SEHNR and CDR2 as FQNEAQ (reference sequence). CDR3 region: CASSSGTSIYEQYF. The CDR3 bases are TGTGCCAGCAGCAGCGGGACTTCAATTTACGAGCAGTACTTC.

The rearrangement joins TRBV2 to TRBJ1-1; no reliable D call. The germline CDR1 and CDR2 sequences are SNHLY and FYNNEI. Deletions cut 6 bases from V and 11 bases from J, with 13 bases between. This CDR3 region has 11 residues. CDR3 sequence: CASRLEAWAFF. CDR3 coding DNA: TGTGCCAGCAGACTCGAGGCCTGGGCTTTCTTT.

The chain recombines TRBV7-2 with TRBJ2-6; TRBD2 matches at 8 bases. CDR3 size: 17 residues. Looked up from germline, CDR1 is SGHTA and CDR2 is FQGNSA. The ends lost 4 bases at V and 0 bases at J; junction bases unmatched: 5. The CDR3 DNA reads TGTGCCAGCAGCTCGGGGGGGTGGCTCTCTGGGGCCAACGTCCTGACTTTC. The encoded protein is CASSSGGWLSGANVLTF.

The count of this clone is one. The chain links TRBV12-5 to TRBJ1-5; possibly TRBD1 for D (6 bases). The CDR3 is 17 amino acids. Between the trimmed V and J ends, which lost 0 bases and 0 bases, there was a span of 12 bases. The germline V gene encodes CDR1 LGHNT and CDR2 FRNRAP. The CDR3 DNA reads TGTGCTAGTGGTTTGGTACGTGTAGGGGGTAGCAATCAGCCCCAGCATTTT. It specifies CASGLVRVGGSNQPQHF.

This chain uses TRBV6-1 with TRBJ1-5; D uncertain. CDR1 MNHNS and CDR2 SASEGT come from the germline V gene. V was shortened by 3 bases and J by 2 bases, with 8 bases between the two germline ends. The CDR3 loop spans 14 amino acids. CDR3 region: CASSDRVRNQPQHF. CDR3 nucleotides: TGTGCCAGCAGTGATAGGGTACGCAATCAGCCCCAGCATTTT.

The chain has TRBV5-1 and TRBJ1-6; possible D gene TRBD1, 6 bases. CDR1 SGHRS and CDR2 YFSETQ come from the germline V gene. The V and J ends lost 0 bases and 8 bases respectively, with 15 bases between them. The CDR3 sequence is 16 residues long. This CDR3 is CASSLGQVRIHSPLHF. CDR3 DNA: TGCGCCAGCAGCTTGGGACAGGTCAGAATACATTCACCCCTCCACTTT.

This chain uses TRBV9 with TRBJ2-1, with 12 bases aligning to TRBD2. CDR3 length equals 15 residues. The junction had 6 bases not matched to a gene; V was cut back by 4 bases and J by 7 bases. CDR1 is SGDLS and CDR2 is YYNGEE in the germline V gene. The CDR3 nucleotides are TGTGCCAGCAGCCCAGGACTAGCGGGGATAAATGAGCAGTTCTTC. Translated, it gives CASSPGLAGINEQFF.

Concerning this clone: One junction end disagrees with the germline gene, perhaps due to a read error. V usage is TRBV2 and J usage is TRBJ2-1, with 11 bases fitting TRBD2. CDR1 and CDR2 from the germline V gene are SNHLY and FYNNEI. The CDR3 contains 16 residues. Here the CDR3 DNA reads TGTGTCAGCACGTCGGGACTAGCGGCGAAGTTCGATGAGCAGTTCTTC. Translation: CVSTSGLAAKFDEQFF.

The V and J genes are TRBV19 and TRBJ1-1; D possibly corresponds to TRBD1 (5 bases). Germline lookup yields CDR1 LNHDA and CDR2 SQIVND (reference sequence). The CDR3 sequence is 14 residues long. V lost 7 bases to trimming and J lost 4 bases, with 16 bases between them. Here the CDR3 reads CASKVVGAATEAFF. The CDR3 nucleotides read TGTGCCAGTAAGGTAGTAGGGGCGGCCACTGAAGCTTTCTTT. The full variable domain, with the rest looked up from reference TRBV19 and TRBJ1-1, is DGGITQSPKYLFRKEGQNVTLSCEQNLNHDAMYWYRQDPGQGLRLIYYSQIVNDFQKGDIAEGYSVSREKKESFPLTVTSAQKNPTAFYLCASKVVGAATEAFFGQGTRLTVV.

This rearrangement joins TRBV2 to TRBJ2-7, with D unclear. The germline V and J ends were trimmed by 6 bases and 4 bases, with 7 bases remaining between them. This CDR3 has 11 amino acids. CDR1 is SNHLY and CDR2 is FYNNEI in the germline V gene. In nucleotides, the CDR3 is TGTGCCAGCAGGGATTCATACGAGCAGTACTTC. It is translated as CASRDSYEQYF.

The chain joins TRBV13 to TRBJ2-7, with D unresolved. V dropped 5 bases and J dropped 2 bases, with 10 bases sitting between them. Germline CDR1 and CDR2: PRHDT and FYEKMQ (reference sequence). The CDR3 length is 13 residues. The CDR3 region is CASSLSNPYEQYF. The DNA for the CDR3 is TGTGCCAGCAGCCTATCCAATCCCTACGAGCAGTACTTC.

V is TRBV7-9 and J is TRBJ1-1; TRBD1 might be the D (6 bases). Germline V gene lookup returns CDR1 SEHNR and CDR2 FQNEAQ (reference sequence). With 5 bases removed from V and 0 bases from J, the gap between germline ends came to 16 bases. The CDR3 has 16 amino acids. DNA of the CDR3: TGTGCCAGCAGCCGGACTCAGGGGCGAATGAACACTGAAGCTTTCTTT. This translates into CASSRTQGRMNTEAFF.

The genes are TRBV12-5 and TRBJ1-5, with D perhaps matching TRBD1 (5 bases). The CDR3 has 16 amino acids. CDR1 and CDR2 from the germline V gene are LGHNT and FRNRAP. Trimming took 0 bases from V and 4 from J, leaving 13 bases between them. Written as DNA, the CDR3 is TGTGCTAGTGGTTTGGTAGGCCCCCAGGGAAATCAGCCCCAGCATTTT. This translates into CASGLVGPQGNQPQHF.

The chain couples TRBV29-1 to TRBJ2-3, with a possible D match to TRBD1 (6 bases). The V gene's germline CDR1 is SQVTM and CDR2 ANQGSEA. There are 15 residues in the CDR3. Trimming removed 0 bases from V and 2 bases from J, with 12 bases in between. This CDR3 is CSVEDQGGNTDTQYF. The CDR3 DNA sequence: TGCAGCGTTGAAGATCAAGGGGGTAACACAGATACGCAGTATTTT.

The chain combines TRBV9 with TRBJ2-1; 11 bases fit TRBD2. The CDR3 is made up of 15 amino acids. From germline, CDR1 is SGDLS and CDR2 YYNGEE. Trimming at V came to 3 bases and at J to 10 bases, leaving 9 bases not matched to a gene. CDR3: CASSGIAGGPREQFF. The DNA of the CDR3 is TGTGCCAGCAGCGGGATAGCGGGGGGGCCTCGGGAGCAGTTCTTC.

CDR3 amino acids: CSVEVVRDRPYEQYF. The CDR3 DNA reads as TGCAGCGTTGAAGTGGTTAGGGACAGACCCTACGAGCAGTACTTC. The V and J genes are TRBV29-1 and TRBJ2-7; TRBD1 aligns across 7 bases. The CDR3 spans 15 residues. The ends lost 1 base at V and 2 bases at J; junction bases unmatched: 8. CDR1 and CDR2 (germline): SQVTM, ANQGSEA.

The chain carries TRBV2 and TRBJ1-4; 7 positions agree with TRBD1. V shed 6 bases and J 3 bases; nucleotides not matched to a gene: 4. CDR1 is SNHLY, CDR2 FYNNEI, per germline. The CDR3 contains 14 residues. CDR3 in amino acids: CASRDRPSNEKLFF. CDR3 coding DNA: TGTGCCAGCAGGGACAGGCCATCTAATGAAAAACTGTTTTTT.

This chain connects TRBV11-1 to TRBJ2-4; D is possibly TRBD1 or TRBD2 (5 bases each). Germline lookup yields CDR1 SGHAT and CDR2 FQDESV (reference sequence). V lost 4 bases to trimming and J lost 9 bases, with 22 bases between them. CDR3 length: 16 residues. In DNA form, the CDR3 reads TGTGCCAGCAGCTCTGGGGTCGTTCAGGGAGACGGCATTCAGTACTTC. It translates to CASSSGVVQGDGIQYF.

The chain links TRBV9 to TRBJ2-1, with TRBD2 matching 7 bases. The V and J ends lost 1 base and 5 bases, in that order; junction bases with no gene match: 15. Germline CDR1 is SGDLS and CDR2 is YYNGEE. The CDR3 has 18 amino acids. The CDR3 loop reads CASSVTPDSGYFDNEQFF. DNA of the CDR3: TGTGCCAGCAGCGTAACCCCCGATAGCGGGTACTTCGACAATGAGCAGTTCTTC.

The V and J genes are TRBV6-1 and TRBJ2-3; a possible D gene is TRBD1 (6 bases). The V end lost 6 bases, the J end lost 0 bases, and 10 bases lay between the germline ends. The CDR3 spans 14 residues. CDR1 and CDR2 (germline): MNHNS, SASEGT. Written as DNA, the CDR3 is TGTGCCAGCAGACAGGGATCCAGCACAGATACGCAGTATTTT. This gives the protein CASRQGSSTDTQYF.

The chain combines TRBV30 with TRBJ2-1, with 10 nucleotides matching TRBD2. The length of the CDR3 is 14 residues. Per germline, CDR1 GTSNPN and CDR2 SVGIG (reference sequence). Unmatched junction bases numbered 5, after V lost 5 bases and J lost 4 bases. The CDR3 is CAWGLAGEYNEQFF. CDR3 DNA sequence: TGTGCCTGGGGTCTAGCGGGAGAATACAATGAGCAGTTCTTC.

The chain uses TRBV10-3 and TRBJ2-2; TRBD2 matches at 10 bases. The CDR3 has 16 amino acids. V lost 4 bases, J lost 2 bases, and 4 bases stayed unmatched. The V gene's germline CDR1 is ENHRY and CDR2 SYGVKD. As DNA, the CDR3 is TGTGCCATCAGTGCCCGGACTAGCGGTAACACCGGGGAGCTGTTTTTT. It codes for CAISARTSGNTGELFF.

The CDR3 DNA sequence: TGCGCCAGCAGTTACGGGAGGGCTCAGGGATCAGATACGCAGTATTTT. Translation: CASSYGRAQGSDTQYF. This sequence joins TRBV23-1 and TRBJ2-3; 8 nucleotides agree with TRBD2. TRBV23-1 falls under the ORF class, with uncertain function. The junction had 11 bases not matched to a gene; V was cut back by 5 bases and J by 4 bases. This CDR3 comprises 16 residues.

The chain couples TRBV27 to TRBJ2-7; D call uncertain. The length of the CDR3 is 12 residues. The V end was cut by 6 bases, the J end by 5 bases, with 11 bases between. CDR1 MNHEY and CDR2 SMNVEV come from the germline V gene (reference sequence). The CDR3 loop is CASSNQRNEQYF. In nucleotides, the CDR3 is TGTGCCAGCAGCAACCAGCGAAACGAGCAGTACTTC.

As to this clone: The DNA is left out, because the CDR3 cannot be placed on it with certainty; the CDR3 is given as TCRdb lists it. This chain uses TRBV30 with TRBJ1-2; the table's D gene call, TRBD1, was not cross checked with the DNA. Germline CDR1 and CDR2: GTSNPN and SVGIG (reference sequence). The CDR3 is 11 residues long, counting both termini. CDR3 in amino acids: CAWTVGTGSTF.

The chain links TRBV7-6 to TRBJ2-7; 8 nucleotides agree with TRBD2. The trim removed 1 base at V and 3 bases at J, leaving 20 bases unmatched. CDR3 length equals 20 residues. The germline CDR1 and CDR2 sequences are SGHVS and FNYEAQ. In nucleotides, the CDR3 is TGTGCCAGCAGCTTAGTTGTTAGGACTAGCCAGAAGCGGGACCTCTACGAGCAGTACTTC. Its protein product is CASSLVVRTSQKRDLYEQYF.